These 22 T cell receptor beta chains came from one sample sequenced in a study of OX40 agonist ivuxolimab in advanced cancers. The table came from immunoSEQ multiplex PCR; TCRdb's copy has only in-frame clones and leaves some out. The data contain around 59,000 clones, 70% to 90% of them seen just once; the ten biggest clones take up around an eighth. The sequencing used CD4+ or CD8+ T cells sorted from blood, collected in a trial of the OX40 agonist ivuxolimab. The receptors come from an adult with an advanced solid tumor such as melanoma, head and neck, liver or kidney cancer.

This chain links TRBV6-5 with TRBJ1-4, with D hard to call. Germline V gene data show CDR1 as MNHEY and CDR2 as SVGAGI. The CDR3 is 15 amino acids. V lost 2 bases and J lost 5, with 12 bases in between. The CDR3 region is CASSYEGRGNEKLFF. The CDR3 DNA is TGTGCCAGCAGTTACGAGGGCCGGGGAAATGAAAAACTGTTTTTT.

This clone occurred a few times. The chain has TRBV19 and TRBJ1-2; a possible D gene is TRBD1 (6 bases). V gave up 3 bases and J gave up 7 bases, with 9 bases separating them. The CDR3 is 12 amino acids. Germline V CDR1 and CDR2: LNHDA, SQIVND (reference sequence). This chain's CDR3 is CASSMGGLGYTF. Written as DNA, the CDR3 is TGTGCCAGTAGTATGGGGGGCCTTGGCTACACCTTC.

The rearrangement uses TRBV10-1 and TRBJ2-7, with 7 nucleotides matching TRBD2. The CDR3 extends over 19 amino acids. J lost 4 bases, V lost 8 bases, and 26 bases had no gene match. Germline values: CDR1 WNHNN, CDR2 SYGVQD (reference sequence). The CDR3, as DNA: TGCGCCAGCTCTTGTGTGGGTATCGTTCCCGGGACTATTTTATACGAGCAGTACGTC. Translation: CASSCVGIVPGTILYEQYV.

V gene TRBV30 combines with J gene TRBJ2-2; D gene ambiguous. This CDR3 is built from 14 residues. Germline V gene data show CDR1 as GTSNPN and CDR2 as SVGIG (reference sequence). V shed 1 base and J shed 4 bases, with 10 bases lying between them. The CDR3 is CAWSAGVLTGELFF. The CDR3 nucleotides read TGTGCCTGGAGTGCCGGAGTGCTCACCGGGGAGCTGTTTTTT.

This clone appeared once. The V gene is TRBV30, the J gene TRBJ2-3; weak D call: TRBD2 (5 bases). The germline V and J ends were trimmed by 2 bases and 2 bases, with 14 bases remaining between them. The CDR3 extends over 15 amino acids. Germline V CDR1 and CDR2: GTSNPN, SVGIG (reference sequence). This chain's CDR3 is CAWSPASGFTDTQYF. CDR3 sequence (DNA): TGTGCCTGGAGTCCCGCGAGCGGTTTCACAGATACGCAGTATTTT. The full variable domain, rest sourced from reference TRBV30 and TRBJ2-3, is SQTIHQWPATLVQPVGSPLSLECTVEGTSNPNLYWYRQAAGRGLQLLFYSVGIGQISSEVPQNLSASRPQDRQFILSSKKLLLSDSGFYLCAWSPASGFTDTQYFGPGTRLTVL.

This clone appeared once. The junction and the germline gene differ at one end; a read error may be behind it. This chain uses TRBV4-1 with TRBJ2-2, with D possibly matching TRBD2 (6 bases). The CDR3 covers 14 residues. CDR1 is MGHRA and CDR2 is YSYEKL in the germline V gene. The CDR3 DNA is TGCGCCAGCAGCCAAGAGGCGGTTTTGGGGGGGCTGTTTTTT. Protein sequence: CASSQEAVLGGLFF.

In its sample, this clone was seen once. V and J are TRBV5-1 and TRBJ2-1; 12 bases are shared with TRBD2. Germline CDR1 reads SGHRS; CDR2 reads YFSETQ. The length of the CDR3 is 15 residues. Unmatched junction bases numbered 5, after V lost 4 bases and J lost 6 bases. The CDR3 DNA reads as TGCGCCAGCAGCCCGACTAGCGGGAGCCCCAATGAGCAGTTCTTC. It yields the protein CASSPTSGSPNEQFF.

CDR3 in DNA: TGTGCCTGGAGTGTACTGAGGAACTATGGCTACACCTTC. Protein product: CAWSVLRNYGYTF. The V gene is TRBV30, the J gene TRBJ1-2; D is undetermined. Looked up from germline, CDR1 is GTSNPN and CDR2 is SVGIG (reference sequence). The CDR3 contains 13 residues. V lost 0 bases to trimming and J lost 2 bases, with 7 bases between them.

The chain joins TRBV7-2 to TRBJ2-5; the D gene is possibly TRBD1 (6 bases). Trimming pared 5 bases from V and 1 base from J, leaving 17 bases between. Germline CDR1 is SGHTA and CDR2 is FQGNSA. This CDR3 is 16 amino acids long. Here the CDR3 reads CASSKQGFSTQETQYF. DNA for the CDR3: TGTGCCAGCAGCAAACAGGGATTTTCGACCCAAGAGACCCAGTACTTC. The complete variable domain, with remaining parts taken from reference TRBV7-2 and TRBJ2-5, reads GAGVSQSPSNKVTEKGKDVELRCDPISGHTALYWYRQSLGQGLEFLIYFQGNSAPDKSGLPSDRFSAERTGGSVSTLTIQRTQQEDSAVYLCASSKQGFSTQETQYFGPGTRLLVL.

The CDR3 loop is CASSLEAGGGGIQYF. The CDR3 coding sequence is TGTGCCAGCAGCTTAGAGGCGGGTGGGGGTGGCATTCAGTACTTC. V gene TRBV7-2 combines with J gene TRBJ2-4; D tentatively reads TRBD1 or TRBD2 (5 bases each). V gave up 1 base and J gave up 9 bases, with 16 bases separating them. Germline CDR1 and CDR2: SGHTA and FQGNSA. This CDR3 has 15 amino acids.

The gene calls are TRBV29-1 and TRBJ2-1, with D maybe TRBD1 (6 bases). V was clipped by 6 bases and J by 2 bases, with 11 bases between them. Germline assignment: CDR1 SQVTM and CDR2 ANQGSEA. The CDR3 extends over 13 amino acids. In nucleotides, the CDR3 is TGCAGCGTCACGGCAGGGGCCTACAATGAGCAGTTCTTC. Translation gives CSVTAGAYNEQFF.

In its sample, this clone was seen a few times. This rearrangement joins TRBV9 to TRBJ1-2, with 8 bases that match TRBD1. Germline loops: CDR1 SGDLS, CDR2 YYNGEE. The CDR3 consists of 13 residues. Germline trimming cut 4 bases from V and 4 bases from J; bases unmatched to any gene: 3. CDR3 sequence: CASSQDRVYGYTF. The CDR3 coding sequence is TGTGCCAGCAGCCAGGACAGGGTCTATGGCTACACCTTC.

This chain joins TRBV2 and TRBJ2-1; TRBD2 aligns across 12 bases. The CDR3 is 16 amino acids. The germline V gene encodes CDR1 SNHLY and CDR2 FYNNEI. The V gene end was trimmed by 2 bases and the J gene end by 8 bases; junction bases not matched to a gene: 7. The DNA for the CDR3 is TGTGCCAGCAGTGAAAGTCTAGCGGGAGGGAATGATGAGCAGTTCTTC. The encoded protein is CASSESLAGGNDEQFF.

The genes are TRBV27 and TRBJ1-2, with D perhaps matching TRBD1 (6 bases). The CDR3 spans 14 residues. Trimming cost V 5 bases and J 3 bases, with 13 bases left between them. Germline lookup yields CDR1 MNHEY and CDR2 SMNVEV (reference sequence). The DNA for the CDR3 is TGTGCCAGCAGTAACAGGGAGATAGACTATGGCTACACCTTC. Amino acids: CASSNREIDYGYTF.

This clone turned up a few times. The V call is TRBV27, the J call TRBJ2-6; 8 bases map to TRBD1. V shed 6 bases, J shed 3 bases, and the junction held 10 bases outside the gene matches. The germline CDR1 and CDR2 sequences are MNHEY and SMNVEV (reference sequence). CDR3 length: 17 amino acids. For the CDR3, the DNA is TGTGCCAGCAGCCCCGGGACAGGATTTTATGGGGCCAACGTCCTGACTTTC. Translation gives CASSPGTGFYGANVLTF.

The V call is TRBV6-4, the J call TRBJ1-1; perhaps TRBD1 as D (5 bases). The CDR3 totals 14 residues. Germline CDR1 MRHNA, CDR2 SNTAGT. V lost 6 bases to trimming and J lost 1 base, with 12 bases between them. The DNA for the CDR3 is TGTGCCAGCAGGGATGGGGCAGAGAACACTGAAGCTTTCTTT. Amino acids: CASRDGAENTEAFF.

This chain uses TRBV7-9 with TRBJ2-7; TRBD1 might be the D (5 bases). From germline, CDR1 is SEHNR and CDR2 FQNEAQ (reference sequence). The CDR3 loop spans 12 amino acids. The V gene lost 5 bases and the J gene lost 4 bases, with 9 bases spanning the gap. The CDR3 coding sequence is TGTGCCAGCAGCGGACCAGGGTACGAGCAGTACGTC. This codes for CASSGPGYEQYV.

This clone was recorded only once. J is TRBJ1-2 and V is TRBV29-1; tentatively, D is TRBD1 (5 bases). Trimming stripped 0 bases from V and 3 bases from J, with 14 bases between. This CDR3 comprises 15 residues. Germline CDR1 and CDR2: SQVTM and ANQGSEA. This CDR3 is CSVEDLETGDYGYTF. For the CDR3, the DNA is TGCAGCGTTGAAGATCTTGAGACGGGGGACTATGGCTACACCTTC.

The chain employs TRBV18 and TRBJ2-7; TRBD2 agrees at 9 bases. The V gene end was trimmed by 2 bases and the J gene end by 0 bases; junction bases not matched to a gene: 2. The CDR3 length is 15 residues. The V gene's germline CDR1 is KGHSH and CDR2 LQKENI. CDR3 nucleotides: TGTGCCAGCTCACCAGGGGGACTAGCCTCCTACGAGCAGTACGTC. Its translation: CASSPGGLASYEQYV.

This chain joins TRBV7-9 and TRBJ1-6; the D gene is possibly TRBD1 (6 bases). With 6 bases removed from V and 8 bases from J, the gap between germline ends came to 11 bases. Germline V lookup: CDR1 SEHNR, CDR2 FQNEAQ (reference sequence). This CDR3 is built from 13 residues. The chain's CDR3 is CASRRGVDSPLHF. DNA of the CDR3: TGTGCCAGCAGGAGGGGGGTCGATTCACCCCTCCACTTT.

This chain links TRBV27 with TRBJ2-5, with D unclear. The CDR3 sequence is 14 residues long. V lost 5 bases, J lost 5 bases, and 15 bases lay in between. Germline V gene lookup returns CDR1 MNHEY and CDR2 SMNVEV (reference sequence). The CDR3 loop reads CASSPETLGETQYF. In nucleotides, the CDR3 is TGTGCCAGCAGTCCCGAAACTCTCGGGGAGACCCAGTACTTC.

V gene TRBV18 combines with J gene TRBJ2-6; D is possibly TRBD2 (6 bases). V lost 3 bases and J 0 bases, leaving 6 bases between the germline ends. The CDR3 has 15 residues. The V gene's germline CDR1 is KGHSH and CDR2 LQKENI. The CDR3 is CASSPGGSGANVLTF. The DNA for the CDR3 is TGTGCCAGCTCACCGGGGGGCTCTGGGGCCAACGTCCTGACTTTC.